This T cell receptor beta chain is from a study of T cell changes during pregnancy in multiple sclerosis. This clone was recorded only once. Germline values: CDR1 SEHNR, CDR2 FQNEAQ (reference sequence). V shed 5 bases, J shed 5 bases, and the junction held 13 bases outside the gene matches. The CDR3 spans 17 residues. Some clones are missing from TCRdb's copy, which holds only in-frame ones; the method was immunoSEQ multiplex PCR. The top ten clones hold 3% to 4% of a sample with tens of thousands of clones, 80% to 90% of them seen once. The chain combines TRBV7-9 with TRBJ2-7; 12 bases line up with TRBD1. The sample here was CD4+ T cells from peripheral blood mononuclear cells, taken in the first trimester of pregnancy. This sequence originates from a female donor in good health, enrolled as a control in a pregnancy study. CDR3 amino acids: CASSRGTGGNSKNEQYF. In nucleotides, the CDR3 is TGTGCCAGCAGCAGGGGGACAGGGGGCAACAGTAAGAACGAGCAGTACTTC.